The 30 T cell receptor beta chains presented below share a single source sample, sequenced in a study of T cell repertoires in cytomegalovirus infection (dated by TCRdb to 2018 to 2020). Their antigen targets remain unknown. This sample was sequenced with an Illumina HiSeq 1500. TCRdb passed the public sequencing reads through fastp at Q25 and MiXCR, retaining productive beta sequences. Merged by CDR3 protein, the rows form single entries marked with the most common genes and DNA. The sample yields approximately 100,000 distinct CDR3 sequences; over 40% were counted once. The biggest ten clones account for roughly 74% of the sample. Per the publication, the treatment or condition label means: in vitro stimulation with specific CMV peptide epitopes to enrich CMV-specific T cells. The specimen was CD8+ T cells from cultured PBMCs, collected from culture after CMV antigen stimulation. Receptor source: a human donor in good health (CMV status not recorded). Some clones in this sample may be carry-over from other donors' samples.

This clonotype was observed a few times. The V and J genes are TRBV19 and TRBJ2-1, with TRBD2 identical over 13 bases. J lost 6 bases, V lost 6 bases, and 8 bases had no gene match. CDR1 and CDR2 from the germline V gene are LNHDA and SQIVND (reference sequence). The CDR3 covers 16 residues. CDR3 coding DNA: TGTGCCAGTAGCACCTCAACTAGCGGGGGGGCCAATGAGCAGTTCTTC. Protein product: CASSTSTSGGANEQFF.

This clonotype has at least ten counts. The chain couples TRBV10-2 to TRBJ2-1, with 14 positions matching TRBD2. J was trimmed by 3 bases and V by 8 bases; bases with no gene match: 9. This CDR3 comprises 17 residues. CDR1 is WSHSY, CDR2 SAAADI, per germline. CDR3 coding DNA: TGCGCCAGCGAGGGGACTAGCGGGGGTGAGGTCTACAATGAGCAGTTCTTC. This gives the protein CASEGTSGGEVYNEQFF.

The chain has TRBV7-9 and TRBJ2-4, with D perhaps assigned TRBD1 or TRBD2 (5 bases each). V was shortened by 5 bases and J by 4 bases, with 15 bases between the two germline ends. The CDR3 length is 15 residues. CDR1 and CDR2 (germline): SEHNR, FQNEAQ (reference sequence). The CDR3 spells CASSGSRGLKNIQYF. The CDR3 bases are TGTGCCAGCAGCGGATCCCGGGGCCTAAAAAACATTCAGTACTTC.

J is TRBJ2-7 and V is TRBV3-1; D assignment may be TRBD1 or TRBD2 (6 bases each). CDR3 length: 16 amino acids. Trimming removed 1 base from V and 2 bases from J, with 15 bases in between. Germline CDR1 reads LGHDT; CDR2 reads YNNKEL (reference sequence). CDR3 sequence: CASSQGWGDTTYEQYF. CDR3 nucleotide sequence: TGTGCCAGCAGCCAAGGCTGGGGGGACACAACCTACGAGCAGTACTTC.

The chain couples TRBV4-1 to TRBJ2-7, with no clear D. Germline values: CDR1 MGHRA, CDR2 YSYEKL. The CDR3 is 15 amino acids. V was shortened by 4 bases and J by 1 base, with 14 bases between the two germline ends. The CDR3 region is CASSPGATTSYEQYF. In DNA, the CDR3 is TGCGCCAGCAGCCCCGGAGCTACCACTTCCTACGAGCAGTACTTC.

The V call is TRBV29-1, the J call TRBJ2-1; D is perhaps TRBD2 (6 bases). V lost 7 bases and J 4 bases, leaving 14 bases between the germline ends. Per germline, CDR1 SQVTM and CDR2 ANQGSEA. This CDR3 is 13 amino acids long. The CDR3 sequence is CSAASEGYNEQFF. The CDR3, as DNA: TGCAGCGCCGCTAGCGAGGGGTACAATGAGCAGTTCTTC.

This clonotype came up a few times. The rearrangement links TRBV12-3 or TRBV12-4 to TRBJ2-3; 9 nucleotides line up with TRBD2. The CDR3 contains 16 residues. Trimming took 5 bases from V and 5 from J; bases not matched to a gene: 11. The CDR3, as DNA: TGTGCCAGCAGTGCTAGCGGGGAACTGGCGGGAGATACGCAGTATTTT. It is translated as CASSASGELAGDTQYF.

A remark on this clonotype: A much bigger clone sits one base away, suggesting this may be a read error. The chain carries TRBV7-6 and TRBJ2-7; D is uncertain. The V end was cut by 8 bases, the J end by 6 bases, with 20 bases between. The CDR3 contains 14 residues. Germline values: CDR1 SGHVS, CDR2 FNYEAQ. In DNA form, the CDR3 reads TGTGCCAGCGGCCTCGGAGTAGGTGAGCTCGAGCAGTACTTC. This translates into CASGLGVGELEQYF.

This clonotype was seen a few times. The gene calls are TRBV27 and TRBJ2-7; 7 bases fit TRBD1. The germline V gene encodes CDR1 MNHEY and CDR2 SMNVEV (reference sequence). There are 14 residues in the CDR3. The ends lost 6 bases at V and 3 bases at J; junction bases unmatched: 8. The CDR3 DNA follows: TGTGCCAGCAGCTCCGGGACAGCGTTCTACGAGCAGTACTTC. Amino acid sequence: CASSSGTAFYEQYF.

The chain links TRBV7-6 to TRBJ2-3; 9 bases line up with TRBD2. The CDR3 has 17 residues. Germline loops: CDR1 SGHVS, CDR2 FNYEAQ. Losses at the gene ends were 1 base for V and 1 base for J; bases not matched to a gene: 6. The CDR3 DNA follows: TGTGCCAGCAGCTTAGGAGCGGGGGGTGGTGGCACAGATACGCAGTATTTT. Its translation: CASSLGAGGGGTDTQYF.

This clonotype occurred a few times. The genes are TRBV3-1 and TRBJ1-2; TRBD1 might be the D (6 bases). Per germline, CDR1 LGHDT and CDR2 YNNKEL (reference sequence). The V and J ends lost 2 bases and 4 bases respectively, with 8 bases between them. This CDR3 has 13 amino acids. The DNA for the CDR3 is TGTGCCAGCAGCCAACGGGGGGCCTATGGCTACACCTTC. As protein: CASSQRGAYGYTF.

The genes are TRBV28 and TRBJ1-1; D gene ambiguous. With 2 bases removed from V and 7 bases from J, the gap between germline ends came to 11 bases. The germline V gene has CDR1 MDHEN and CDR2 SYDVKM. The CDR3 runs 13 residues. The CDR3 here is CASSLQGRDEAFF. For the CDR3, the DNA is TGTGCCAGCAGTTTACAAGGAAGGGATGAAGCTTTCTTT.

This chain links TRBV2 with TRBJ2-7; perhaps D is TRBD1 or TRBD2 (5 bases each). The CDR3 is 14 residues long. Trimming took off 6 bases at V and 0 bases at J, with 12 bases between the two ends. Germline V CDR1 and CDR2: SNHLY, FYNNEI. The DNA for the CDR3 is TGTGCCAGCAGCCCTTGGGACGTCTCCTACGAGCAGTACTTC. This encodes CASSPWDVSYEQYF.

The chain couples TRBV12-3 or TRBV12-4 to TRBJ2-2, with D perhaps matching TRBD1 or TRBD2 (6 bases each). CDR3 size: 17 residues. Trimming pared 6 bases from V and 1 base from J, leaving 18 bases between. CDR3 bases: TGTGCCAGCAGCTCTTACCCCGGGGGCGGGAACACCGGGGAGCTGTTTTTT. Translating gives CASSSYPGGGNTGELFF.

This clonotype was observed a handful of times. CDR3 region: CASSLESRGSTEAFF. The CDR3 nucleotides are TGTGCCAGCAGCTTAGAATCCAGGGGGAGCACTGAAGCTTTCTTT. The J gene is TRBJ1-1, the V gene TRBV11-1; 7 nucleotides agree with TRBD1. Germline loops: CDR1 SGHAT, CDR2 FQDESV (reference sequence). The CDR3 totals 15 residues. V lost 1 base, J lost 4 bases, and 6 bases stayed unmatched.

This chain links TRBV27 with TRBJ1-1; D uncertain. Germline values: CDR1 MNHEY, CDR2 SMNVEV (reference sequence). Trimming removed 2 bases from V and 8 bases from J, with 12 bases in between. The CDR3 contains 13 residues. For the CDR3, the DNA is TGTGCCAGCAGTTTAAGGTCGGGGAGAGAAGCTTTCTTT. Translating gives CASSLRSGREAFF.

The chain links TRBV7-8 to TRBJ2-2; tentative D call: TRBD2 (6 bases). Germline assignment: CDR1 SGHVS and CDR2 FQNEAQ. V dropped 1 base and J dropped 1 base, with 10 bases sitting between them. This CDR3 region has 16 residues. CDR3 sequence reads: CASSLDAGWNTGELFF. In DNA, the CDR3 is TGTGCCAGCAGCTTAGATGCGGGGTGGAACACCGGGGAGCTGTTTTTT.

Written as DNA, the CDR3 is TGCAGTGCTTCAAGTACCGGGGCGGGAAACATTCAGTACTTC. This translates into CSASSTGAGNIQYF. This sequence joins TRBV20-1 and TRBJ2-4; D is perhaps TRBD1 or TRBD2 (5 bases each). Germline CDR1 and CDR2: DFQATT and SNEGSKA (reference sequence). V lost 5 bases, J lost 6 bases, and 17 bases lay in between. CDR3 length: 14 residues.

The V call is TRBV12-3 or TRBV12-4, the J call TRBJ2-7, with a weak D call TRBD2 (6 bases). The V end was cut by 6 bases, the J end by 9 bases, with 15 bases between. The CDR3 is made up of 12 amino acids. The CDR3 region is CASSLAGNAQYF. The CDR3 nucleotides read TGTGCCAGCAGCCTCGCGGGGAATGCGCAGTACTTC.

This clonotype was detected ten times or more. The gene calls are TRBV12-3 or TRBV12-4 and TRBJ2-6; D is perhaps TRBD1 (5 bases). This CDR3 comprises 16 residues. V was cut by 5 bases and J by 4 bases, with 15 bases left in between. Here the CDR3 reads CASSTEGVAGANVLTF. The CDR3, as DNA: TGTGCCAGCAGTACAGAAGGGGTAGCAGGGGCCAACGTCCTGACTTTC.

This clonotype was found a few times. CDR3 DNA: TGTGCCAGCAGCTTAAGAAAAACAGGGGGTCAGCCCCAGCATTTT. Protein sequence: CASSLRKTGGQPQHF. J is TRBJ1-5 and V is TRBV7-2; 8 bases line up with TRBD1. The germline V gene encodes CDR1 SGHTA and CDR2 FQGNSA. With 2 bases clipped from V and 6 bases from J, the junction kept 6 bases outside the gene matches. The CDR3 length is 15 residues.

This sequence joins TRBV20-1 and TRBJ2-5, with 10 bases fitting TRBD2. The CDR3 sequence is 16 residues long. With 5 bases clipped from V and 3 bases from J, the junction kept 12 bases outside the gene matches. CDR1 is DFQATT and CDR2 is SNEGSKA in the germline V gene (reference sequence). In nucleotides, the CDR3 is TGCAGTGCTTCAAATGGGGCTAGCGGGGGCGAAGAGACCCAGTACTTC. Its protein is CSASNGASGGEETQYF.

The chain combines TRBV12-3 or TRBV12-4 with TRBJ1-5; no clear D gene. The CDR3 spans 11 residues. The V gene lost 5 bases and the J gene lost 6 bases, with 5 bases spanning the gap. The CDR3 nucleotides are TGTGCCAGCAGTCGAGGTCAGCCCCAGCATTTT. Its protein is CASSRGQPQHF.

The V gene is TRBV2, the J gene TRBJ2-7, with a possible D match to TRBD2 (5 bases). The CDR3 has 14 residues. Germline V gives CDR1 SNHLY, CDR2 FYNNEI. Trimming removed 7 bases at V and 3 bases at J, with 16 bases between. CDR3 nucleotide sequence: TGTGCCAGCATCGAAGGGTCCGGGGTCTACGAGCAGTACTTC. The encoded protein is CASIEGSGVYEQYF.

This clonotype came up a few times. The V gene is TRBV6-5, the J gene TRBJ2-3; D is undetermined. The CDR3 consists of 14 residues. Germline CDR1 is MNHEY and CDR2 is SVGAGI. Trimming pared 1 base from V and 1 base from J, leaving 6 bases between. The chain's CDR3 is CASSYLPGTDTQYF. As DNA, the CDR3 is TGTGCCAGCAGTTACTTACCGGGCACAGATACGCAGTATTTT.

The chain is built from TRBV5-1 and TRBJ2-2; TRBD1 aligns across 8 bases. The CDR3 sequence is 15 residues long. Losses at the gene ends were 6 bases for V and 6 bases for J; bases not matched to a gene: 10. Germline-derived CDR1 and CDR2 are SGHRS and YFSETQ. The CDR3 here is CASKRDRGPAGELFF. The CDR3 coding sequence is TGCGCCAGCAAAAGAGACAGGGGTCCTGCCGGGGAGCTGTTTTTT.

This chain joins TRBV27 and TRBJ2-7, with D perhaps TRBD1 (6 bases). The germline CDR1 and CDR2 sequences are MNHEY and SMNVEV (reference sequence). V was trimmed by 3 bases and J by 4 bases, leaving 13 bases between them. This CDR3 has 14 residues. CDR3 loop: CASSFTGPWYEQYF. The CDR3 bases are TGTGCCAGCAGTTTTACAGGGCCTTGGTACGAGCAGTACTTC.

The chain uses TRBV28 and TRBJ1-5, with TRBD1 as a possible D gene (6 bases). The V end lost 1 base, the J end lost 3 bases, and 10 bases lay between the germline ends. Germline loops: CDR1 MDHEN, CDR2 SYDVKM. This CDR3 is 15 amino acids long. The CDR3 region is CASSLFGQLNQPQHF. The CDR3 region has the DNA TGTGCCAGCAGTTTATTTGGACAGCTCAATCAGCCCCAGCATTTT.

This sequence joins TRBV6-6 and TRBJ1-2; the D gene is possibly TRBD1 (6 bases). CDR1 and CDR2 (germline): MNHNY, SVGAGI (reference sequence). This CDR3 has 16 amino acids. V was pared by 4 bases and J by 1 base, with 16 bases between. Here the CDR3 DNA reads TGTGCCAGCAGTTTCTGGACAGTGGGGGATAACTATGGCTACACCTTC. Protein: CASSFWTVGDNYGYTF.

The chain carries TRBV7-3 and TRBJ1-2; TRBD1 matches at 7 bases. The CDR3 contains 15 residues. Germline V CDR1 and CDR2: SGHTA, FQGTGA. The J segment lost 1 base and the V segment lost 4 bases, leaving 6 bases of the junction unmatched. In DNA form, the CDR3 reads TGTGCCAGCAGCTCCTCGGGACAGAATAACTATGGCTACACCTTC. Protein: CASSSSGQNNYGYTF.